This paragraph covers one TCR beta chain sequence. Its target is unknown. This entry is derived from a study of OX40 agonist ivuxolimab in advanced cancers. Study overall: All patients had ivuxolimab intravenously every 2 weeks at 0.01 to 10 mg/kg. Recorded diagnoses for dose-escalation patients were hepatocellular carcinoma, melanoma, renal cell or head and neck cancer. General observations from the study: The investigators did not determine what antigen specificity the expanded peripheral T cells had. There was clonal expansion of CD4+ and CD8+ blood T cells by week 6 at 0.1 to 3.0 mg/kg.

Using immunoSEQ multiplex PCR, the repertoire was profiled, and TCRdb retains in-frame clones only, with some absent. The data contain about 92,000 clones, under 90% of them singletons. This CDR3 is 13 amino acids long. Trimming removed 3 bases from V and 6 bases from J; junction bases left unmatched: 3. CDR1 KGHSH and CDR2 LQKENI come from the germline V gene. This clonotype was sampled from an adult with an advanced solid tumor such as melanoma, head and neck, liver or kidney cancer. The chain couples TRBV18 to TRBJ1-2; the match to TRBD1 covers 8 bases. The sequencing used CD4+ or CD8+ T cells sorted from blood, collected in a trial of the OX40 agonist ivuxolimab. CDR3 residues: CASSPTGGNGYTF. The CDR3, as DNA: TGTGCCAGCTCACCCACAGGGGGTAATGGCTACACCTTC.